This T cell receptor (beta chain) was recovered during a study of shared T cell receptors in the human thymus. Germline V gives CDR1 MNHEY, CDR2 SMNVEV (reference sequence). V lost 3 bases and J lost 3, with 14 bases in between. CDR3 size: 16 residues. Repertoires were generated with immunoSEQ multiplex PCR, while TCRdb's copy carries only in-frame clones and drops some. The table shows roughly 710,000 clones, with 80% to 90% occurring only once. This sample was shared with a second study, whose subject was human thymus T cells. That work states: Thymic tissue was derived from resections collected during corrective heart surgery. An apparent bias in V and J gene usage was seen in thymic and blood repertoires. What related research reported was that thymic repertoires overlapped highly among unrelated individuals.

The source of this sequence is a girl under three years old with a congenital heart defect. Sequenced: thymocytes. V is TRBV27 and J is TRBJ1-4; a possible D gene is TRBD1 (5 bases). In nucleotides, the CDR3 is TGTGCCAGCAGTTTGCAGGGTATTCTGGCTAATGAAAAACTGTTTTTT. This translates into CASSLQGILANEKLFF.